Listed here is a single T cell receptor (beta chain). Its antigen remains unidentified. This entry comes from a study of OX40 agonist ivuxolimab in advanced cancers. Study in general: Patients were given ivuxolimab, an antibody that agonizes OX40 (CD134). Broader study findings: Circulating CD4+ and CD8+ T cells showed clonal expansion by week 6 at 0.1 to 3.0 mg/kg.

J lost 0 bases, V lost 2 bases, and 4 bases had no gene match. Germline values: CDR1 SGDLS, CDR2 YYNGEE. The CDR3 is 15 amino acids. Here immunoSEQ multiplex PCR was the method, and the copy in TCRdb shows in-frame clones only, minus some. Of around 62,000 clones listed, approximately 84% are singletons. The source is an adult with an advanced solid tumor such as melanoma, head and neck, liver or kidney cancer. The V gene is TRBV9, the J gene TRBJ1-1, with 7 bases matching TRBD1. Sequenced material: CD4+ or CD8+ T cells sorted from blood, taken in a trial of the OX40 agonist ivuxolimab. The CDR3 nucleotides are TGTGCCAGCAGCGTGCAGGGACAGATGAACACTGAAGCTTTCTTT. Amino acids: CASSVQGQMNTEAFF.